This T cell receptor (beta chain) was identified in a study of cytomegalovirus exposure and HLA in healthy donors. Study results and caveats: Cytomegalovirus-associated status was assigned to some 180 TCR beta chains. The study found most TCR sequences rare, yet found some public TCRs in many donors.

As to this clone: The antigen is not known.

Assay: immunoSEQ multiplex PCR; the TCRdb copy retains only in-frame clones and omits some. The sample comprises 150,000 to 200,000 clones, roughly 84% of which are singletons, and about 10% rests with the top ten. This CDR3 is built from 14 residues. Trimming cost V 0 bases and J 7 bases, with 10 bases left between them. The germline V gene encodes CDR1 MRHNA and CDR2 SNTAGT. The chain joins TRBV6-4 to TRBJ1-5; D is unclear. This sequence was found in a man aged 25-45 years in good health and CMV-seropositive. Sequencing was performed on PBMCs. The CDR3 reads CASSDSTHPQPQHF. DNA for the CDR3: TGTGCCAGCAGTGACTCGACACATCCCCAGCCCCAGCATTTT.